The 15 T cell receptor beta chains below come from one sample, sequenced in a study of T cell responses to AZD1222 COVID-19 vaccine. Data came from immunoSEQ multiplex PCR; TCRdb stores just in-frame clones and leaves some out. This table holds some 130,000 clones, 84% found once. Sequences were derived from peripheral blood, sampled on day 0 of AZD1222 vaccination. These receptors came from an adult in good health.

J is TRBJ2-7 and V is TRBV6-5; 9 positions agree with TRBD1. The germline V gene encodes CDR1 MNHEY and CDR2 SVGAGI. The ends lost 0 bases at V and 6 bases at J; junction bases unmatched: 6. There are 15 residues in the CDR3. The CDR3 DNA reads TGTGCCAGCAGTTACTCGAACGACAGGGGGAGCGAGCAGTACTTC. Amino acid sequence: CASSYSNDRGSEQYF.

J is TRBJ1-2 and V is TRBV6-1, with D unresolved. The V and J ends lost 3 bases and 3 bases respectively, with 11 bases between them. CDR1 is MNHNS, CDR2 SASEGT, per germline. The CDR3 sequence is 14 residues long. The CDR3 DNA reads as TGTGCCAGCAGTGAGAGGTTAGAGGACTATGGCTACACCTTC. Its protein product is CASSERLEDYGYTF.

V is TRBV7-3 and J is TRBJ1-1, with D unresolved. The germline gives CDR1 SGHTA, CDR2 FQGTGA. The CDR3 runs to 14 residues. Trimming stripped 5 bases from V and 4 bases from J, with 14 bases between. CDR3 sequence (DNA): TGTGCCAGCAGCGGCCCCGGTCGTGGCACTGAAGCTTTCTTT. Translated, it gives CASSGPGRGTEAFF.

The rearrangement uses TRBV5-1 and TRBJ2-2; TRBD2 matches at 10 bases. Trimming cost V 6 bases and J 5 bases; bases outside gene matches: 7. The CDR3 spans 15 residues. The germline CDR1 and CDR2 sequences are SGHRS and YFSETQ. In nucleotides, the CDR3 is TGCGCCAGCACGGAAGGTAGCGGGGGGACCGGGGAGCTGTTTTTT. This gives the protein CASTEGSGGTGELFF.

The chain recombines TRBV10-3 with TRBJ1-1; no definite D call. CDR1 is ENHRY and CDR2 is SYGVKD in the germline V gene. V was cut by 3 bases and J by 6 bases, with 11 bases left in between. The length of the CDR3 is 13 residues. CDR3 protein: CAISDPFAAEAFF. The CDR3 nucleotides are TGTGCCATCAGTGACCCATTCGCCGCTGAAGCTTTCTTT.

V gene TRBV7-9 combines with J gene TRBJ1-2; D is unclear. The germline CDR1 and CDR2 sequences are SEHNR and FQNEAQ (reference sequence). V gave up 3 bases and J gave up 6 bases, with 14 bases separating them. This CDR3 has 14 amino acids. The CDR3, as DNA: TGTGCCAGCAGCTTCCCACTACAGACGGATGGCTACACCTTC. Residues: CASSFPLQTDGYTF.

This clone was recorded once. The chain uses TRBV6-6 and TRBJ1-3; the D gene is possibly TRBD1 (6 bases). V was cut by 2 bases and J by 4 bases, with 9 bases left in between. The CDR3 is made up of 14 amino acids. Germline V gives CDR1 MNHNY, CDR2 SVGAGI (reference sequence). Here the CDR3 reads CASSYGGQGNTIYF. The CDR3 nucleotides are TGTGCCAGCAGTTACGGGGGGCAGGGAAACACCATATATTTT.

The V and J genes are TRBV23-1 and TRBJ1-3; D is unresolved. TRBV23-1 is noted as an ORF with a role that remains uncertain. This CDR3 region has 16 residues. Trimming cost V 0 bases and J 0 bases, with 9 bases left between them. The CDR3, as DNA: TGCGCCAGCAGTCAATCGTTAGAGTTCTCTGGAAACACCATATATTTT. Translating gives CASSQSLEFSGNTIYF.

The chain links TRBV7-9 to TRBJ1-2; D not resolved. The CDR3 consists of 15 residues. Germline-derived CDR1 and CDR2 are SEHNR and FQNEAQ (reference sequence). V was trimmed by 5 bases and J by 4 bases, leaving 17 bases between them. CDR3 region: CASSPPGVVTYGYTF. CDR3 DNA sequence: TGTGCCAGCAGCCCCCCCGGGGTTGTGACCTATGGCTACACCTTC.

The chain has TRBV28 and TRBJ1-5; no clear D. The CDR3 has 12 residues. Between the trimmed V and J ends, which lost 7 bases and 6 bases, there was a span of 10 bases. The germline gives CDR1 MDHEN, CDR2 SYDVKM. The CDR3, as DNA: TGTGCCAGCAAATTGGGTCTTCAGCCCCAGCATTTT. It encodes CASKLGLQPQHF.

The CDR3 DNA sequence: TGCGCCAGCAGCCTTTCCTCCGGGACAACCTTCCCGCATACGCAGTATTTT. It specifies CASSLSSGTTFPHTQYF. The V call is TRBV5-1, the J call TRBJ2-3, with a weak D call TRBD1 (6 bases). Between the trimmed V and J ends, which lost 4 bases and 7 bases, there was a span of 25 bases. This CDR3 contains 17 residues. Germline CDR1 reads SGHRS; CDR2 reads YFSETQ. The whole variable domain, remainder taken from reference TRBV5-1 and TRBJ2-3, is KAGVTQTPRYLIKTRGQQVTLSCSPISGHRSVSWYQQTPGQGLQFLFEYFSETQRNKGNFPGRFSGRQFSNSRSEMNVSTLELGDSALYLCASSLSSGTTFPHTQYFGPGTRLTVL.

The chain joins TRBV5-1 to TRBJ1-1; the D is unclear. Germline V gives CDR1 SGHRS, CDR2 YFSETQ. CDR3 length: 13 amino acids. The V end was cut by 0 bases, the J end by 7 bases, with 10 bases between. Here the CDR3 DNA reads TGCGCCAGCAGCTTGGGTACACAGAGTGAAGCTTTCTTT. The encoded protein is CASSLGTQSEAFF.

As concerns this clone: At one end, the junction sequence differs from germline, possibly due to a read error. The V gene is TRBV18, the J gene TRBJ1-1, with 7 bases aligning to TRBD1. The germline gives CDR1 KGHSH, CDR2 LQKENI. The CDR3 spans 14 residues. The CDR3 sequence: CASSPQGPNTEAFF. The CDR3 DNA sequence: TGTGCCAGCTCCCCACAGGGGCCGAACACTGAAGCTTTCTTT.

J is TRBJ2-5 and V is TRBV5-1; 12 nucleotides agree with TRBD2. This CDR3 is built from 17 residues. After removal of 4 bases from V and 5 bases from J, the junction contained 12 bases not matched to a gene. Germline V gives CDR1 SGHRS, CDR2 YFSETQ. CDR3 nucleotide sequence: TGCGCCAGCAGCATAACTAGCGGGGGGTCTGGGAGGGAGACCCAGTACTTC. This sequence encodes CASSITSGGSGRETQYF. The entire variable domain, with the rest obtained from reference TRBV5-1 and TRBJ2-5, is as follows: KAGVTQTPRYLIKTRGQQVTLSCSPISGHRSVSWYQQTPGQGLQFLFEYFSETQRNKGNFPGRFSGRQFSNSRSEMNVSTLELGDSALYLCASSITSGGSGRETQYFGPGTRLLVL.

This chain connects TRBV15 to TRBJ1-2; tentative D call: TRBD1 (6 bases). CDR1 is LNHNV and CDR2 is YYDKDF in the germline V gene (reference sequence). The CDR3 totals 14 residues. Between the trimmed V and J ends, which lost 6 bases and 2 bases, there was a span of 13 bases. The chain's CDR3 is CATREGGSNYGYTF. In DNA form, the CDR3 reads TGTGCCACCAGGGAGGGGGGATCAAACTATGGCTACACCTTC.